Below, 25 T cell receptor beta chains from the same sample are listed, as sequenced in a study of T cell repertoires in cytomegalovirus infection. TCRdb independently ran MiXCR on the reads; one entry per CDR3 protein. The sample yields 250,000 or so distinct CDR3 sequences, approximately 10% seen once. Sequenced: PBMCs. These receptors all come from a human donor in good health (CMV status not recorded). Some clones in this sample may be carry-over from other donors' samples.

This clonotype came up many times. J is TRBJ1-5 and V is TRBV7-2; 10 bases agree with TRBD1. The CDR3 is made up of 15 amino acids. Germline CDR1 SGHTA, CDR2 FQGNSA. Trimming removed 5 bases from V and 4 bases from J; junction bases left unmatched: 5. The CDR3 bases are TGTGCCAGCAGCCGGACAGGGGGTTTTAATCAGCCCCAGCATTTT. Translation: CASSRTGGFNQPQHF.

At least ten counts were recorded for this clonotype. This chain links TRBV30 with TRBJ2-7, with D perhaps matching TRBD1 (6 bases). Germline V gene lookup returns CDR1 GTSNPN and CDR2 SVGIG (reference sequence). The CDR3 is made up of 17 amino acids. The V gene lost 1 base and the J gene lost 6 bases, with 25 bases spanning the gap. Written as DNA, the CDR3 is TGTGCCTGGAGTGGACCCAACGGGACACTACATAAACGCGAGCAGTACTTC. Protein sequence: CAWSGPNGTLHKREQYF.

This clonotype was seen only a few times. The J gene is TRBJ2-7, the V gene TRBV5-5; 12 positions match TRBD2. The length of the CDR3 is 19 residues. CDR1 and CDR2 (germline): SGHKS, YYEKEE (reference sequence). The V gene end was trimmed by 4 bases and the J gene end by 8 bases; junction bases not matched to a gene: 22. CDR3 region: CASSPRDRGLAGIYGQQYF. CDR3 in DNA: TGTGCCAGCAGCCCCCGGGACAGAGGACTAGCGGGAATCTACGGGCAGCAGTACTTC.

This clonotype was seen repeatedly, ten times or more. The chain links TRBV7-2 to TRBJ2-1; D is perhaps TRBD1 (6 bases). The germline CDR1 and CDR2 sequences are SGHTA and FQGNSA. V shed 3 bases and J shed 7 bases, with 13 bases lying between them. The CDR3 is 14 residues long. The CDR3 region is CASSFRGKSNEQFF. The CDR3 region has the DNA TGTGCCAGCAGCTTCAGGGGCAAGAGTAATGAGCAGTTCTTC.

This clonotype came up many times. This chain links TRBV7-2 with TRBJ1-2; D perhaps matches TRBD1 (6 bases). Germline loops: CDR1 SGHTA, CDR2 FQGNSA. The ends were cut back, 3 bases at V and 4 bases at J, with 15 bases in the middle. This CDR3 is built from 15 residues. The CDR3, as DNA: TGTGCCAGCAGCTTCAACCCGACAGGTCCCTATGGCTACACCTTC. This codes for CASSFNPTGPYGYTF.

This clonotype was observed at least ten times. The chain is built from TRBV11-3 and TRBJ2-3; TRBD1 matches 10 bases. Unmatched junction bases numbered 2, after V lost 4 bases and J lost 4 bases. CDR3 length equals 14 residues. The V gene's germline CDR1 is SGHNT and CDR2 YENEEA. The CDR3 reads CASSSGTGADTQYF. The DNA for the CDR3 is TGTGCCAGCAGCTCCGGGACAGGGGCAGATACGCAGTATTTT.

This clonotype was detected many times. This sequence joins TRBV7-2 and TRBJ1-2, with TRBD1 identical over 9 bases. The CDR3 consists of 15 residues. CDR1 SGHTA and CDR2 FQGNSA come from the germline V gene. Losses at the gene ends were 2 bases for V and 7 bases for J; bases not matched to a gene: 8. CDR3 sequence reads: CASSLSDRGGSGYTF. The CDR3 DNA follows: TGTGCCAGCAGCTTATCGGACAGGGGAGGTAGTGGCTACACCTTC.

The chain links TRBV20-1 to TRBJ2-3; perhaps TRBD2 as D (6 bases). CDR3 length: 12 amino acids. The V end lost 8 bases, the J end lost 2 bases, and 11 bases lay between the germline ends. CDR1 and CDR2 from the germline V gene are DFQATT and SNEGSKA (reference sequence). As DNA, the CDR3 is TGCAGTACCCGGGGGTTCACAGATACGCAGTATTTT. This codes for CSTRGFTDTQYF.

A few counts support this clonotype. V usage is TRBV10-3 and J usage is TRBJ2-7; 15 nucleotides match TRBD2. This CDR3 spans 16 amino acids. Germline values: CDR1 ENHRY, CDR2 SYGVKD. V dropped 4 bases and J dropped 5; count of bases not matched to a gene: 6. In nucleotides, the CDR3 is TGTGCCATCAGTGCACGGACTAGCGGGGGGGCCCACGAGCAGTACTTC. Protein: CAISARTSGGAHEQYF.

This clonotype was observed a handful of times. The V and J genes are TRBV6-2 or TRBV6-3 and TRBJ2-7; D uncertain. The CDR3 has 14 residues. The germline V gene has CDR1 MNHEY and CDR2 SVGEGT. Trimming shortened V by 7 bases and J by 0 bases, and 13 bases separated the two germline ends. This CDR3 is CASIRATSSYEQYF. The CDR3 nucleotides read TGTGCCAGCATTCGCGCGACATCCTCCTACGAGCAGTACTTC.

The chain joins TRBV12-3 or TRBV12-4 to TRBJ2-7; tentative D call: TRBD1 (6 bases). The V end lost 0 bases, the J end lost 3 bases, and 18 bases lay between the germline ends. The CDR3 loop spans 17 amino acids. The DNA for the CDR3 is TGTGCCAGCAGTTTAGCGCTCCCCACAGGGACCCACTACGAGCAGTACTTC. Its protein product is CASSLALPTGTHYEQYF.

There are many counts of this clonotype. The chain joins TRBV20-1 to TRBJ1-2; D not resolved. In germline, CDR1 is DFQATT, CDR2 SNEGSKA (reference sequence). Trimming pared 0 bases from V and 6 bases from J, leaving 14 bases between. This CDR3 is built from 14 residues. The CDR3 is CSARDRRRSDGYTF. CDR3 nucleotide sequence: TGCAGTGCTAGAGATCGTCGGCGGTCTGATGGCTACACCTTC.

In this sample, this clonotype turned up a few times. The chain links TRBV11-2 to TRBJ2-5; 7 nucleotides match TRBD1. CDR3 length: 14 amino acids. The junction had 3 bases not matched to a gene; V was cut back by 4 bases and J by 1 base. Germline V gene sequence: CDR1 SGHAT, CDR2 FQNNGV. The CDR3 spells CASSSTGAQETQYF. The CDR3 DNA reads TGTGCCAGCAGCTCTACAGGGGCCCAAGAGACCCAGTACTTC.

This clonotype was counted ten times or more. The rearrangement joins TRBV29-1 to TRBJ1-1; D gene ambiguous. This CDR3 region has 11 residues. Germline CDR1 and CDR2: SQVTM and ANQGSEA. Trimming took off 5 bases at V and 7 bases at J, with 11 bases between the two ends. CDR3 nucleotides: TGCAGCGTTCTTAGGAGTCATGAAGCTTTCTTT. It codes for CSVLRSHEAFF.

This clonotype appeared many times. The chain is built from TRBV6-4 and TRBJ2-3; D call uncertain. The CDR3 has 17 amino acids. Germline V lookup: CDR1 MRHNA, CDR2 SNTAGT. Trimming took 0 bases from V and 1 from J, leaving 14 bases between them. CDR3 amino acids: CASSDSPPGGGTDTQYF. The CDR3 bases are TGTGCCAGCAGTGACTCTCCTCCCGGTGGTGGCACAGATACGCAGTATTTT.

This clonotype was counted at least ten times. The CDR3 DNA reads as TGTGCCAGTAGTCCGCGGACAGGGATCGGCTACACCTTC. Protein product: CASSPRTGIGYTF. The chain is built from TRBV19 and TRBJ1-2; 8 bases match TRBD1. CDR1 is LNHDA, CDR2 SQIVND, per germline (reference sequence). The V and J ends lost 5 bases and 8 bases, in that order; junction bases with no gene match: 7. This CDR3 is 13 amino acids long.

This chain uses TRBV11-3 with TRBJ2-3, with 13 bases identical to TRBD2. Germline V gives CDR1 SGHNT, CDR2 YENEEA. With 2 bases clipped from V and 0 bases from J, the junction kept 5 bases outside the gene matches. The length of the CDR3 is 18 residues. CDR3 sequence (DNA): TGTGCCAGCAGCTTACGACTAGCGGGGGGTACCAGCACAGATACGCAGTATTTT. Translation: CASSLRLAGGTSTDTQYF. The full variable domain, with the rest looked up from reference TRBV11-3 and TRBJ2-3, is EAGVVQSPRYKIIEKKQPVAFWCNPISGHNTLYWYLQNLGQGPELLIRYENEEAVDDSQLPKDRFSAERLKGVDSTLKIQPAELGDSAVYLCASSLRLAGGTSTDTQYFGPGTRLTVL.

This clonotype occurred many times. J is TRBJ2-2 and V is TRBV5-5; D is unresolved. The ends were cut back, 1 base at V and 2 bases at J, with 9 bases in the middle. CDR3 size: 15 residues. The germline gives CDR1 SGHKS, CDR2 YYEKEE (reference sequence). CDR3: CASSLHSLNTGELFF. As DNA, the CDR3 is TGTGCCAGCAGCTTGCACTCCTTAAACACCGGGGAGCTGTTTTTT.

This clonotype was seen many times. The rearrangement uses TRBV6-2 or TRBV6-3 and TRBJ1-2; D might be TRBD1 (6 bases). Germline loops: CDR1 MNHEY, CDR2 SVGEGT. V was clipped by 7 bases and J by 4 bases, with 22 bases between them. The CDR3 is 16 amino acids. Here the CDR3 reads CASKADSSFRGYGYTF. In DNA, the CDR3 is TGTGCCAGCAAGGCGGACAGTTCCTTCAGAGGCTATGGCTACACCTTC.

The chain uses TRBV29-1 and TRBJ2-1; tentatively, D is TRBD2 (6 bases). Germline lookup yields CDR1 SQVTM and CDR2 ANQGSEA. The CDR3 is 17 residues long. V was clipped by 5 bases and J by 4 bases, with 24 bases between them. The CDR3: CSVRPGLTSTSYNEQFF. The CDR3 DNA is TGCAGCGTTCGACCGGGACTTACCTCAACCTCGTACAATGAGCAGTTCTTC.

This clonotype was observed at least ten times. The V gene is TRBV4-3, the J gene TRBJ2-7; D is unresolved. Trimming removed 0 bases from V and 6 bases from J, with 6 bases in between. Germline V gene data show CDR1 as LGHNA and CDR2 as YSLEER. This CDR3 region has 12 residues. The CDR3 region has the DNA TGCGCCAGCAGCCAAGATACTGGCGAGCAGTACTTC. This codes for CASSQDTGEQYF.

This clonotype was seen ten or more times. V usage is TRBV28 and J usage is TRBJ1-5; D is perhaps TRBD1 (5 bases). Between the trimmed V and J ends, which lost 5 bases and 16 bases, there was a span of 18 bases. The CDR3 has 12 residues. Germline V lookup: CDR1 MDHEN, CDR2 SYDVKM. CDR3 DNA: TGTGCCAGCAGTCCCGACAGTCGGGAACCCCATTTT. Its protein product is CASSPDSREPHF.

As concerns this clonotype: This may be a read error, as it is one base from a much larger clone. The V and J genes are TRBV6-2 or TRBV6-3 and TRBJ1-5; D uncertain. The V end lost 7 bases, the J end lost 6 bases, and 13 bases lay between the germline ends. This CDR3 has 13 residues. Germline assignment: CDR1 MNHEY and CDR2 SVGEGT. The CDR3 sequence is CASNDKGGQPQHF. As DNA, the CDR3 is TGTGCCAGCAACGACAAGGGAGGTCAGCCCCAGCATTTT.

This clonotype was counted a few times. The chain couples TRBV5-1 to TRBJ2-7; 15 nucleotides agree with TRBD2. Germline V gene data show CDR1 as SGHRS and CDR2 as YFSETQ. The CDR3 has 17 residues. V dropped 0 bases and J dropped 5; count of bases not matched to a gene: 6. DNA of the CDR3: TGCGCCAGCAGCTTGGCCGGGACTAGCGGGGGGTGGAACGAGCAGTACTTC. This codes for CASSLAGTSGGWNEQYF. The full variable domain, in which reference TRBV5-1 and TRBJ2-7 provide the parts outside the CDR3, is KAGVTQTPRYLIKTRGQQVTLSCSPISGHRSVSWYQQTPGQGLQFLFEYFSETQRNKGNFPGRFSGRQFSNSRSEMNVSTLELGDSALYLCASSLAGTSGGWNEQYFGPGTRLTVT.

This clonotype was detected many times. This sequence joins TRBV7-2 and TRBJ2-5, with TRBD2 matching 10 bases. The CDR3 sequence is 17 residues long. V lost 5 bases and J lost 4; bases outside the gene matches: 13. CDR1 and CDR2 from the germline V gene are SGHTA and FQGNSA. The CDR3 loop reads CASSREGLAGEGETQYF. In DNA, the CDR3 is TGTGCCAGCAGCCGTGAGGGGCTAGCGGGAGAGGGAGAGACCCAGTACTTC. The entire variable domain, with the rest obtained from reference TRBV7-2 and TRBJ2-5, is as follows: GAGVSQSPSNKVTEKGKDVELRCDPISGHTALYWYRQSLGQGLEFLIYFQGNSAPDKSGLPSDRFSAERTGGSVSTLTIQRTQQEDSAVYLCASSREGLAGEGETQYFGPGTRLLVL.